This is a list of T cell receptor beta chains from one sample in a study of regulatory T cells in long-lasting Graves disease. TCRdb itself ran the multiplex PCR reads through MiXCR, one entry per CDR3 protein. Counted here are roughly 440,000 distinct CDR3 sequences, around 15% occurring once; the ten biggest clones make up around 23%. These sequences were also reported in another study, on T cells in Graves' hyperthyroidism and ophthalmopathy.

The material sequenced was peripheral blood mononuclear cells (PBMCs), taken at new diagnosis, from a patient treated with antithyroid drugs. The receptors originated from a woman aged 18-35 years with Graves disease. Each CDR3 is given with its conserved first and last residue. Each record gives: V gene, CDR3 length, CDR3 protein.

v_call: TRBV5-1; cdr3_length: 17; cdr3_aa: CASSLGLAGNLQETQYF
v_call: TRBV6-1; cdr3_length: 15; cdr3_aa: CASSPARSGRPEQFF
v_call: TRBV20-1; cdr3_length: 15; cdr3_aa: CSAGVGRRRPETQYF
v_call: TRBV7-9; cdr3_length: 14; cdr3_aa: CASSPSRLGTEAFF
v_call: TRBV11-2; cdr3_length: 14; cdr3_aa: CASSSPRLAYEQYF
v_call: TRBV6-1; cdr3_length: 15; cdr3_aa: CASKGGGGPYNEQFF
v_call: TRBV20-1; cdr3_length: 13; cdr3_aa: CSAKQGSGNTIYF
v_call: TRBV6-2/TRBV6-3; cdr3_length: 15; cdr3_aa: CASSESSGDPREQYF
v_call: TRBV2; cdr3_length: 12; cdr3_aa: CANGREIDTQYF
v_call: TRBV20-1; cdr3_length: 12; cdr3_aa: CSALRQTYEQYF
v_call: TRBV12-3/TRBV12-4; cdr3_length: 11; cdr3_aa: CASSFGPKAFF
v_call: TRBV11-2; cdr3_length: 15; cdr3_aa: CASSLVGTGDSPLHF
v_call: TRBV12-3/TRBV12-4; cdr3_length: 14; cdr3_aa: CASTGALGTDTQYF
v_call: TRBV20-1; cdr3_length: 16; cdr3_aa: CSAARGIGLAQGEQFF